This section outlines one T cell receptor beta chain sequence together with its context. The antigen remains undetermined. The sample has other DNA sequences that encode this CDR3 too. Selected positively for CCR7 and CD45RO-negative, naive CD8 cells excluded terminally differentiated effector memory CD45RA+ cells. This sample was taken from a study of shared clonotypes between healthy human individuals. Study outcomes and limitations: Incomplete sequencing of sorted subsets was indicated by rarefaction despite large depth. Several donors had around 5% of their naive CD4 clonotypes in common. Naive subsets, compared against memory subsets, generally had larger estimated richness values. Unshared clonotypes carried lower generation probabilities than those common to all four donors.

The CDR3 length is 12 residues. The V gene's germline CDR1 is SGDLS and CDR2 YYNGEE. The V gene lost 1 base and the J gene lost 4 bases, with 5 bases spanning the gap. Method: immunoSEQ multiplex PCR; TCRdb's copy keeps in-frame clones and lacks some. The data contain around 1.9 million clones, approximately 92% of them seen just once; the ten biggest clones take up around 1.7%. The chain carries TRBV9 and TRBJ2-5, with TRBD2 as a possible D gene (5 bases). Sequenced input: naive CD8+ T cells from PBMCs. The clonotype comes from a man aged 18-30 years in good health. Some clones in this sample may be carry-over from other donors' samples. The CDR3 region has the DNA TGTGCCAGCAGCGTACGGGGAGAGACCCAGTACTTC. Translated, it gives CASSVRGETQYF. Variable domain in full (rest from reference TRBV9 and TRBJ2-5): DSGVTQTPKHLITATGQRVTLRCSPRSGDLSVYWYQQSLDQGLQFLIQYYNGEERAKGNILERFSAQQFPDLHSELNLSSLELGDSALYFCASSVRGETQYFGPGTRLLVL.